These T cell receptor beta chains were read from a single sample in a study of shared clonotypes between healthy human individuals. Sequencing was performed with immunoSEQ multiplex PCR; in TCRdb, only in-frame clones are kept and a portion is missing. The top ten clones hold 1.7% of a sample with some 2,100,000 clones, 90% to 95% of them seen once. The sequenced sample was naive CD8+ T cells from PBMCs. The receptor set was obtained from a man aged 18 to 29 in good health. Some clones in this sample may be carry-over from other donors' samples. The CDR3 runs from the conserved cysteine through the conserved F or W. The size entry is marked missing in some rows and otherwise reads once, few, many or a size class.

abundance	v_gene	j_gene	CDR3aa
-	TRBV4-1	TRBJ2-5	CASSQDREREDPETQYF
-	TRBV7-9	TRBJ1-2	CASNRGLYGYTF
-	TRBV7-2	TRBJ2-2	CASSLHDSRTGELFF
-	TRBV7-2	TRBJ1-5	CASSHRVGGDQPQHF
-	TRBV15	TRBJ1-4	CATSRVLTDQWPEKLFF
-	TRBV2	TRBJ1-2	CASTEWGQGNYGYTF
once	TRBV11-2	TRBJ2-1	CASSNGYNEQFF
-	TRBV6-5	TRBJ2-1	CASSITPGGSKFF
-	TRBV7-9	TRBJ2-3	CASSSQGLADTQYF
-	TRBV27	TRBJ2-7	CASSLLGAAYEQYF
-	TRBV30	TRBJ2-7	CAWSPTGAPYEQYF
-	TRBV6-5	TRBJ2-2	CASSYTAGLAVGELFF
few	TRBV7-9	TRBJ2-1	CASSLISGLGNEQFF
-	TRBV7-9	TRBJ2-7	CASSQTGYEQYF
-	TRBV9	TRBJ1-2	CASSVLGGQGIEGGYTF
-	TRBV10-3	TRBJ1-5	CAISDGRARSNQPQHF
-	TRBV27	TRBJ1-1	CASRDRGMGTEAFF
once	TRBV9	TRBJ2-7	CASSDSGGAEQYF
-	TRBV4-1	TRBJ2-3	CASSPSRGELEDTQYF